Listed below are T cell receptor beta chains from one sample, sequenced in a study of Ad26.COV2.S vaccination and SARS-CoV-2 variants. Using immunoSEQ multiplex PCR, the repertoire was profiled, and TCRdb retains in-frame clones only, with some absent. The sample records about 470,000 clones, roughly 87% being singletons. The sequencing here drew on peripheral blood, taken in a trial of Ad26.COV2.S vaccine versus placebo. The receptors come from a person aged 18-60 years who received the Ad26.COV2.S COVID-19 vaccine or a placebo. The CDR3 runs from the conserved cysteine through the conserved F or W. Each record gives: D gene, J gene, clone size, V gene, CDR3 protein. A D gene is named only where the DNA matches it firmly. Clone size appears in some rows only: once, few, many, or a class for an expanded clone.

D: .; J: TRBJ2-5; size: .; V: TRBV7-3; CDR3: CASSLSHEETQYF
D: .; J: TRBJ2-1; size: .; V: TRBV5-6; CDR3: CASSLPGAGEQFF
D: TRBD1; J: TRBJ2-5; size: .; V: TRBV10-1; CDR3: CASRVGDREGETQYF
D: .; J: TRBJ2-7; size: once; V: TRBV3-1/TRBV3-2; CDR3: CASSHRSRGASYEQYF
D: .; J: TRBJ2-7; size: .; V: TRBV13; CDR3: CASSLRLKSYEQYF
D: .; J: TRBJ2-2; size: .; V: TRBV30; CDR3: CAWTPQESGELFF
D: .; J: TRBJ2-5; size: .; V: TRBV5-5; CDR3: CASSPAAGSWPQYF
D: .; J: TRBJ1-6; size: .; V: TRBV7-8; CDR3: CASSSRATQNNSPLHF
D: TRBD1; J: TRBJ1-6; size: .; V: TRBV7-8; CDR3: CASSLRGLVDSPLHF
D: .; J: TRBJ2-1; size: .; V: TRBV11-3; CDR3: CASSLDSGVQFF
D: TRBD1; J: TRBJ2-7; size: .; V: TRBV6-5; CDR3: CASTGGRISYEQYF
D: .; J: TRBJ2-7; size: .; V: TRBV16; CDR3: CASSQRDKAYEQYF
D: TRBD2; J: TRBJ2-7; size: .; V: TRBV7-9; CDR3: CASSLGPGLAEYEQYF
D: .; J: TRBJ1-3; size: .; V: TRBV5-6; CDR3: CASSLGGNTIYF
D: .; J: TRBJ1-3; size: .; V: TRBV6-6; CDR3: CASSRPTGTGNTIYF
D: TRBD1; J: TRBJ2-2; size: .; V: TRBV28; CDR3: CASNLDRGISVGELFF
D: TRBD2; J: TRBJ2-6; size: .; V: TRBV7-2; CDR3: CASSIRGDGANVLTF
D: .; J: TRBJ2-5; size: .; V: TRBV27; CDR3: CASSLWVRLIETQYF
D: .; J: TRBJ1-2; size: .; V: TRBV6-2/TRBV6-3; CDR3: CASSYSEGFDGYTF
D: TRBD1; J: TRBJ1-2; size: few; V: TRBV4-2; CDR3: CASSQGTGAGYGYTF
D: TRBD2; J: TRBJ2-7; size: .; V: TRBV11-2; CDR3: CASSSGLAGLYEQYF
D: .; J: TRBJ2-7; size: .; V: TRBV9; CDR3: CASSVGVGGSYEQYF
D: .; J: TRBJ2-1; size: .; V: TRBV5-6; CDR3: CASSFLNNEQFF
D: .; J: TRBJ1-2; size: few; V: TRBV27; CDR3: CASSPRTARDYGYTF
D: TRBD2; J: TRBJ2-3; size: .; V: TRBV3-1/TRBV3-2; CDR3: CASSRRGTSGATDTQYF
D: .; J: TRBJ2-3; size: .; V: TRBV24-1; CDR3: CATSEGGHLITDTQYF
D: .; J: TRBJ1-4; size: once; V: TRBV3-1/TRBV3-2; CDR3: CASSPLPGVNEKLFF
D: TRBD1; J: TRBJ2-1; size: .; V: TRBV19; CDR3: CASTGQVYNEQFF
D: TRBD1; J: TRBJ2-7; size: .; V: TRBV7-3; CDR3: CASSLGTGTGVNEQYF
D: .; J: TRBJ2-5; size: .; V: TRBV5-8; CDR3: CASSLAQGAQETQYF
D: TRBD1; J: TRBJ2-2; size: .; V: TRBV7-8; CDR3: CASSLGTGTGELFF
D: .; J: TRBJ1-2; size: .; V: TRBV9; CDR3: CASSVVAGLNYGYTF
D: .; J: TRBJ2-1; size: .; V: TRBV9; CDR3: CASSVEDSLNEQFF
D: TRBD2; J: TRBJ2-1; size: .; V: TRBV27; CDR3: CASSLSSGSGYNEQFF
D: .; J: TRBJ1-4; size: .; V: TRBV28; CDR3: CASITNTGTTNEKLFF
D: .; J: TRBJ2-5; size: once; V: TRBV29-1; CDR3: CSGGRAGETQYF
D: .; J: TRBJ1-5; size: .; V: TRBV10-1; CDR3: CATLRPRTLDSNQPQHF
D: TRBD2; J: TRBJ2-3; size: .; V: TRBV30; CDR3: CAWGTSGNTDTQYF
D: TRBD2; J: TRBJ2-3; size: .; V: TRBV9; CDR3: CASSESGKTDTQYF
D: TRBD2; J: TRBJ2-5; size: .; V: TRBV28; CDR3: CATGSAGAGQETQYF
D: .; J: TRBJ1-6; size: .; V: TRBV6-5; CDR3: CATSALRSYNSPLHF
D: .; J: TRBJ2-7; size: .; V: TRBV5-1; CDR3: CASEASGTGSYEQYF
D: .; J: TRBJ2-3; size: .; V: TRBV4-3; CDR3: CASSQDTRVGTDTQYF
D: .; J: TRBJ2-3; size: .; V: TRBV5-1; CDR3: CASSLEQGPDTQYF
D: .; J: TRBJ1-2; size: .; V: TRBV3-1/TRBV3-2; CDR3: CASSQTPDTNYGYTF
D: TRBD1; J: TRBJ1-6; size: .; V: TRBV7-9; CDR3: CASSVTGVRGSPLHF
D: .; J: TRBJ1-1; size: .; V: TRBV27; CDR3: CASSFMLGNTEAFF
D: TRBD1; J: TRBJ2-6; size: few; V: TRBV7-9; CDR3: CASSPPGQGSGANVLTF
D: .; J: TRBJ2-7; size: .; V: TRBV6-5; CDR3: CASRTIYEQYF
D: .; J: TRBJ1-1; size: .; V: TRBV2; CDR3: CASSADINTEAFF
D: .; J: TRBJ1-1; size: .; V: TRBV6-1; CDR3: CASSEGGRYTEAFF